Below are 12 T cell receptor beta chains sequenced from a single sample in a study of early stage breast cancer tumors. TCRdb keeps only in-frame clones here, not all; method: immunoSEQ multiplex PCR. The top ten clones hold approximately 4.5% of a sample with more than 65,000 clones, approximately 80% of them seen once. Specimen: blood. Receptors originate from a middle-aged person with breast cancer.

The V gene is TRBV28, the J gene TRBJ1-1; 7 bases line up with TRBD1. CDR1 is MDHEN and CDR2 is SYDVKM in the germline V gene. The CDR3 has 15 residues. After removal of 5 bases from V and 2 bases from J, the junction contained 8 bases not matched to a gene. The CDR3 is CASSQGVMVNTEAFF. The CDR3 coding sequence is TGTGCCAGCAGTCAGGGGGTTATGGTTAACACTGAAGCTTTCTTT.

The genes are TRBV10-2 and TRBJ2-6; weak D call: TRBD1 (6 bases). V lost 2 bases, J lost 1 base, and 21 bases lay in between. CDR1 and CDR2 from the germline V gene are WSHSY and SAAADI. CDR3 length: 20 amino acids. CDR3 protein: CASSERGRGAVRSGANVLTF. The CDR3, as DNA: TGCGCCAGCAGTGAGAGGGGCAGGGGCGCCGTAAGGTCTGGGGCCAACGTCCTGACTTTC.

This chain connects TRBV19 to TRBJ1-4; D gene ambiguous. Trimming cost V 6 bases and J 0 bases, with 14 bases left between them. In germline, CDR1 is LNHDA, CDR2 SQIVND (reference sequence). The length of the CDR3 is 16 residues. CDR3 nucleotides: TGTGCCAGTAGACGGAGCGAACCTGCAACTAATGAAAAACTGTTTTTT. Protein product: CASRRSEPATNEKLFF.

CDR3 bases: TGTGCCAGCCCCTCCCGGGACAGCCAAGAGACCCAGTACTTC. Its translation is CASPSRDSQETQYF. V and J are TRBV2 and TRBJ2-5; TRBD1 matches 7 bases. Germline lookup yields CDR1 SNHLY and CDR2 FYNNEI. V trimming: 8 bases; J trimming: 1 base; junction bases outside the gene matches: 7. CDR3 length equals 14 residues.

The gene calls are TRBV5-5 and TRBJ1-4; no reliable D call. The V end lost 0 bases, the J end lost 5 bases, and 11 bases lay between the germline ends. The CDR3 has 15 residues. Germline-derived CDR1 and CDR2 are SGHKS and YYEKEE (reference sequence). DNA of the CDR3: TGTGCCAGCAGCTTGGCTGTCCGGTCGAATGAAAAACTGTTTTTT. Amino acids: CASSLAVRSNEKLFF.

The chain has TRBV9 and TRBJ1-1; D gene unclear. Deletions cut 0 bases from V and 3 bases from J, with 6 bases between. The CDR3 sequence is 13 residues long. In germline, CDR1 is SGDLS, CDR2 YYNGEE. The CDR3 bases are TGTGCCAGCAGCGTAGCCGTGGACACTGAAGCTTTCTTT. Protein product: CASSVAVDTEAFF.

J is TRBJ1-3 and V is TRBV6-1; possible D gene TRBD1, 6 bases. Trimming stripped 2 bases from V and 0 bases from J, with 11 bases between. The CDR3 totals 16 residues. The germline CDR1 and CDR2 sequences are MNHNS and SASEGT. The CDR3 loop is CASSEKTGHSGNTIYF. CDR3 DNA: TGTGCCAGCAGTGAAAAGACAGGCCACTCTGGAAACACCATATATTTT.

The chain combines TRBV7-8 with TRBJ2-1; 8 bases map to TRBD2. CDR3 length: 15 residues. CDR1 and CDR2 (germline): SGHVS, FQNEAQ. V was pared by 7 bases and J by 4 bases, with 9 bases of the junction left unmatched. CDR3 sequence: CASTISGGGYNEQFF. The DNA of the CDR3 is TGTGCCAGCACCATCTCCGGGGGGGGTTACAATGAGCAGTTCTTC.

The chain employs TRBV30 and TRBJ2-3, with 7 bases aligning to TRBD2. J was trimmed by 3 bases and V by 5 bases; bases with no gene match: 5. CDR1 and CDR2 (germline): GTSNPN, SVGIG (reference sequence). This CDR3 spans 13 amino acids. The DNA of the CDR3 is TGTGCCTGGTCACCCGGGAGGACAGATACGCAGTATTTT. It translates to CAWSPGRTDTQYF. The full variable domain, rest sourced from reference TRBV30 and TRBJ2-3, is SQTIHQWPATLVQPVGSPLSLECTVEGTSNPNLYWYRQAAGRGLQLLFYSVGIGQISSEVPQNLSASRPQDRQFILSSKKLLLSDSGFYLCAWSPGRTDTQYFGPGTRLTVL.

The V call is TRBV28, the J call TRBJ2-3; D is perhaps TRBD2 (8 bases). Germline CDR1 reads MDHEN; CDR2 reads SYDVKM. The CDR3 covers 19 residues. Trimming removed 8 bases at V and 3 bases at J, with 30 bases between. Written as DNA, the CDR3 is TGTGCCAGCGCGGGACAGAAATTTCGACTAGCGACAACGACAGATACGCAGTATTTT. Translation gives CASAGQKFRLATTTDTQYF.

This chain connects TRBV9 to TRBJ1-3; unclear D gene. Trimming left V 0 bases short and J 0 bases short, with 7 bases between. The germline V gene has CDR1 SGDLS and CDR2 YYNGEE. CDR3 size: 15 residues. In DNA form, the CDR3 reads TGTGCCAGCAGCGTAGACGGGAACTCTGGAAACACCATATATTTT. Its translation is CASSVDGNSGNTIYF.

The chain uses TRBV7-3 and TRBJ1-1; D gene unclear. CDR1 is SGHTA and CDR2 is FQGTGA in the germline V gene. V was cut by 7 bases and J by 1 base, with 10 bases left in between. The CDR3 length is 13 residues. Here the CDR3 DNA reads TGTGCCAGCAAGGAAGGGTCGAACACTGAAGCTTTCTTT. Translated: CASKEGSNTEAFF. The entire variable domain, with the rest obtained from reference TRBV7-3 and TRBJ1-1, is as follows: GAGVSQTPSNKVTEKGKYVELRCDPISGHTALYWYRQSLGQGPEFLIYFQGTGAADDSGLPNDRFFAVRPEGSVSTLKIQRTERGDSAVYLCASKEGSNTEAFFGQGTRLTVV.